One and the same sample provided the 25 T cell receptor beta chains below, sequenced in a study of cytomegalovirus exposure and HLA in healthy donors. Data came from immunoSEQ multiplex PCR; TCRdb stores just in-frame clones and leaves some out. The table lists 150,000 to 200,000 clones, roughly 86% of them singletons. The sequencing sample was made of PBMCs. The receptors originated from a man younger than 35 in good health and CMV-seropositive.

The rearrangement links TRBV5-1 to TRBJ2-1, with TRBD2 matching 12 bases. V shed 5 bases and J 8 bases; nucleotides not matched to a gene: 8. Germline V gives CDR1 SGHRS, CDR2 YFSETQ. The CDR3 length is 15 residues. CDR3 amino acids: CASRLTSGGGDEQFF. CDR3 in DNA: TGCGCCAGCAGGCTGACTAGCGGGGGTGGTGATGAGCAGTTCTTC.

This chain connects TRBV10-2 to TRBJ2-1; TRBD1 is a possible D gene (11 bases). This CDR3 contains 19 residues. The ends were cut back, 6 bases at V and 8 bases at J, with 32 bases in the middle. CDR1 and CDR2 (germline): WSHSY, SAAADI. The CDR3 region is CASSQRTGGFLAGAYEQFF. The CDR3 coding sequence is TGCGCCAGCAGCCAAAGGACAGGGGGCTTTCTAGCGGGAGCCTATGAGCAGTTCTTC.

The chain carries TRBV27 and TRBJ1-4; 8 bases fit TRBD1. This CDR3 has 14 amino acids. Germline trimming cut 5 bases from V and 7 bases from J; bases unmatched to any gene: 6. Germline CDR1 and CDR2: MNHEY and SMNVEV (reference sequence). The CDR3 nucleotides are TGTGCCAGCAGTGGAGGACAGGGTGCTGAAAAACTGTTTTTT. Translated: CASSGGQGAEKLFF.

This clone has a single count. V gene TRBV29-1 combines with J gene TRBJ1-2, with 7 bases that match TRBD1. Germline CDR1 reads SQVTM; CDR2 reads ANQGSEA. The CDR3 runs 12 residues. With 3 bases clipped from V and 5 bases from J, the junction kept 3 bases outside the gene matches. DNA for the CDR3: TGCAGCGTTGATCAGGGGGTTTATGGCTACACCTTC. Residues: CSVDQGVYGYTF.

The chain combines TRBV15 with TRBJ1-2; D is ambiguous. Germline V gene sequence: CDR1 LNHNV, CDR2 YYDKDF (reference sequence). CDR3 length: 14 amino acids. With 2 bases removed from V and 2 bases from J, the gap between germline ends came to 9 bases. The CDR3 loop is CATSRNGINYGYTF. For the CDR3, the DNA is TGTGCCACCAGCAGAAACGGGATCAACTATGGCTACACCTTC.

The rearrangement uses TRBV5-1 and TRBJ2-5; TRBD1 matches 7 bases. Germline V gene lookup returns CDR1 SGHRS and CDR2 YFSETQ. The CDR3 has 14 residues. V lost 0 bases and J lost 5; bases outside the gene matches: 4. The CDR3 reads CASSLAWDSETQYF. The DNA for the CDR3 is TGCGCCAGCAGCTTGGCGTGGGACAGCGAGACCCAGTACTTC.

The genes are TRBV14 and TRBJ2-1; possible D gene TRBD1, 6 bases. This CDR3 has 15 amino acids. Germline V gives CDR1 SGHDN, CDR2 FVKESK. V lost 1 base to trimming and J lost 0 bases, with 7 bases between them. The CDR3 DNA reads TGTGCCAGCAGCCAAGGCAGGGGCTCCTACAATGAGCAGTTCTTC. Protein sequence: CASSQGRGSYNEQFF.

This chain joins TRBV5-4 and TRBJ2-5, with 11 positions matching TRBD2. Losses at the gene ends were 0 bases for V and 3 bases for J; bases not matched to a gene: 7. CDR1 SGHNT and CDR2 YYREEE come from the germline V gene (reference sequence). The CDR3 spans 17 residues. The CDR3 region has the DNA TGTGCCAGCAGCTTGGTTCTAGCGGGAGGTGGTGAAGAGACCCAGTACTTC. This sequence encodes CASSLVLAGGGEETQYF.

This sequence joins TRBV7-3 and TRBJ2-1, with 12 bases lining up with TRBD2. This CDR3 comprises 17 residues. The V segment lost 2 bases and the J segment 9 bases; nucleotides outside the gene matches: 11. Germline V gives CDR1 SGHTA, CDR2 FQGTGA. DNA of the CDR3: TGTGCCAGCAGCTTACTAGCGGGAGGGCCCGACAACACTGAGCAGTTCTTC. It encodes CASSLLAGGPDNTEQFF.

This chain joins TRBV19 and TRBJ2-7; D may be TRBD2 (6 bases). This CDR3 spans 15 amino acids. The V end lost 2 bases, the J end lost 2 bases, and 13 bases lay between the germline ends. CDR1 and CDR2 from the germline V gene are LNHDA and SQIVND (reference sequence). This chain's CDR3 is CASSIIAETTYEQYF. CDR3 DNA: TGTGCCAGTAGTATAATAGCGGAGACTACCTACGAGCAGTACTTC.

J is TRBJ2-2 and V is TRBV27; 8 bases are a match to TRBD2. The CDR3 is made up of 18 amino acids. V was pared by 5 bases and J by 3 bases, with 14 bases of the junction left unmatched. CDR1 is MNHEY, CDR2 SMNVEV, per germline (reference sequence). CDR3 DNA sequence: TGTGCCAGCAGTCCCTCGGGGGGGGCGGGATATGACACCGGGGAGCTGTTTTTT. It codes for CASSPSGGAGYDTGELFF.

The chain's CDR3 is CASSPPDRGTDTQYF. CDR3 DNA: TGTGCCAGCAGCCCCCCGGACAGGGGCACAGATACGCAGTATTTT. J is TRBJ2-3 and V is TRBV5-4; TRBD1 matches 8 bases. Germline V gene lookup returns CDR1 SGHNT and CDR2 YYREEE (reference sequence). After removal of 4 bases from V and 1 base from J, the junction contained 5 bases not matched to a gene. This CDR3 is built from 15 residues.

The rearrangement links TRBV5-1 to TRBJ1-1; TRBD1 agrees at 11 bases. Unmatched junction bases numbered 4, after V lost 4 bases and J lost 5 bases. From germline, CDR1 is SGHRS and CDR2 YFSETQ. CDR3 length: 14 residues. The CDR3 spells CASSGTGGPTEAFF. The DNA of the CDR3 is TGCGCCAGCAGCGGGACAGGGGGTCCTACTGAAGCTTTCTTT. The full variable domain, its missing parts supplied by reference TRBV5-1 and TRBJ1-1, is KAGVTQTPRYLIKTRGQQVTLSCSPISGHRSVSWYQQTPGQGLQFLFEYFSETQRNKGNFPGRFSGRQFSNSRSEMNVSTLELGDSALYLCASSGTGGPTEAFFGQGTRLTVV.

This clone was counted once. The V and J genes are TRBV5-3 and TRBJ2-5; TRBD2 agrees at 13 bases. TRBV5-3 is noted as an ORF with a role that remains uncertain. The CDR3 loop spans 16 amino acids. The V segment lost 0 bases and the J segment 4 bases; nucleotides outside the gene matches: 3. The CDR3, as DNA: TGTGCCAGAAGCTTGGGGACTAGCGGGAGTTTAGAGACCCAGTACTTC. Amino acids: CARSLGTSGSLETQYF.

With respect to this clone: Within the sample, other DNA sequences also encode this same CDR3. CDR3 nucleotides: TGTGCCAGCAGCTTAAGAACAGGGTTCACTGAAGCTTTCTTT. This encodes CASSLRTGFTEAFF. This chain connects TRBV11-2 to TRBJ1-1; TRBD1 is a possible D gene (6 bases). Per the germline V gene, CDR1 is SGHAT and CDR2 is FQNNGV. V was shortened by 2 bases and J by 4 bases, with 11 bases between the two germline ends. This CDR3 comprises 14 residues.

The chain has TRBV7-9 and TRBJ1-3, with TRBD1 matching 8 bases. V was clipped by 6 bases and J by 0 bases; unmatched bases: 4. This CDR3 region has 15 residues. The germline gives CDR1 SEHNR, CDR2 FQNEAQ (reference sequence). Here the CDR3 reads CASSSGQGSGNTIYF. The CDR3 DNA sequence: TGTGCCAGCAGTTCCGGACAGGGCTCTGGAAACACCATATATTTT.

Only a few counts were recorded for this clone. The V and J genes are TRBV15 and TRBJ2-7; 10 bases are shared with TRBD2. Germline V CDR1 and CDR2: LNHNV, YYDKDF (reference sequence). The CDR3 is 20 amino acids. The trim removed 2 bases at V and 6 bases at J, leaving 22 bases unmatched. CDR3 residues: CATSRTGQTSGDAAGFEQYF. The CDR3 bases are TGTGCCACCAGCAGAACGGGACAAACTAGCGGGGATGCCGCGGGATTCGAGCAGTACTTC.

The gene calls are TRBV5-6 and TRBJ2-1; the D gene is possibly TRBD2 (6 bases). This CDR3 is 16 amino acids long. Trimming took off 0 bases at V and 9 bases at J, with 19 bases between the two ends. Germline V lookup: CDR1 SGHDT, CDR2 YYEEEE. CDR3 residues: CASSLAFGSGISEQFF. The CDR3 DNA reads TGTGCCAGCAGCTTGGCCTTCGGGAGCGGAATTAGTGAGCAGTTCTTC.

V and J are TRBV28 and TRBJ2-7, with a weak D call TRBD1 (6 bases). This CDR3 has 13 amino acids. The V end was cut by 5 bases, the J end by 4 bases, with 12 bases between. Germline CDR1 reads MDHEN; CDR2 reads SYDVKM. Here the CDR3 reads CASSRMGAYEQYF. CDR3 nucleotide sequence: TGTGCCAGCAGTCGTATGGGGGCTTACGAGCAGTACTTC.

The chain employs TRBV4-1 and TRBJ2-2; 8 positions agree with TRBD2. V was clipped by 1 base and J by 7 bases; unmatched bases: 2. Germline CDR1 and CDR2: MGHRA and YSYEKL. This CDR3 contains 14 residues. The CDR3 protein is CASSQAGTSGELFF. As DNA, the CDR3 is TGCGCCAGCAGCCAAGCCGGGACTAGCGGGGAGCTGTTTTTT.

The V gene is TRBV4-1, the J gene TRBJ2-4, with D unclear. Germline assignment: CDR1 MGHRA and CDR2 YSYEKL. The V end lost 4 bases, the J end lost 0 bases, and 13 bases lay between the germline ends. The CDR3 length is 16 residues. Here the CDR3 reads CASSLPLAGAKNIQYF. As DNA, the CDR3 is TGCGCCAGCAGCCTCCCTCTTGCAGGAGCCAAAAACATTCAGTACTTC.

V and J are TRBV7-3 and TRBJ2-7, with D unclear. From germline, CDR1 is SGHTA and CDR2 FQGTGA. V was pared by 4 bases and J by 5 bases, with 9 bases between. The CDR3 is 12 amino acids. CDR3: CASSSEFHEQYF. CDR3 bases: TGTGCCAGCAGCTCGGAGTTCCACGAGCAGTACTTC.

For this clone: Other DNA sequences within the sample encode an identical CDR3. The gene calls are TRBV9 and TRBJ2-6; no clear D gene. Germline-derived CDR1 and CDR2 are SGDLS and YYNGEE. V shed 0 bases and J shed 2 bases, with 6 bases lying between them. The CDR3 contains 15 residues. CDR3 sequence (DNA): TGTGCCAGCAGCGTAGGCGTCCCTGGGGCCAACGTCCTGACTTTC. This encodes CASSVGVPGANVLTF.

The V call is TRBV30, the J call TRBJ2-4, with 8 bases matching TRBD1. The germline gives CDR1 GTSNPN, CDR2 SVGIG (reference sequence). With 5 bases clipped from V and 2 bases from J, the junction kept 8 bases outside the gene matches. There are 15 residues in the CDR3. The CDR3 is CAWDPTGGPKNIQYF. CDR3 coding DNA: TGTGCCTGGGACCCCACAGGGGGACCCAAAAACATTCAGTACTTC.

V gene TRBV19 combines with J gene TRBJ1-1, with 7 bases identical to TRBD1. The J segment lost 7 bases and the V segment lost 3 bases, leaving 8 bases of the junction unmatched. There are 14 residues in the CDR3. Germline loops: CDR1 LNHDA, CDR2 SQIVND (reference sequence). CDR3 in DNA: TGTGCCAGTAGTATTGAATGGGGGACAGTTGAAGCTTTCTTT. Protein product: CASSIEWGTVEAFF.